The T cell receptor beta chain described here comes from a study of blood T cells in healthy people across ages. Study information: Capture via template switching afforded approximately one barcoded beta molecule per two T cells. Study findings and constraints: Estimates based on one million T cells were treated as lower bounds.

The germline V gene encodes CDR1 DFQATT and CDR2 SNEGSKA (reference sequence). J lost 4 bases, V lost 5 bases, and 9 bases had no gene match. The length of the CDR3 is 14 residues. Points on this clonotype: Its antigen is still unknown.

Total RNA amounts of at least 5.5 micrograms were extracted per sample. Combining a sample-barcoded 5' primer with a J-beta primer mix, a second PCR ran for roughly 7 to 12 cycles. Template switching added a 12-random-nucleotide identifier to every cDNA molecule. TCRdb called the 5' RACE reads again in MiXCR, with one record for every CDR3 protein. The data show around 870,000 distinct CDR3 sequences, with 25% to 35% seen just once and 15% to 20% held by the top ten. This receptor was identified in a woman older than 75 in good health. V usage is TRBV20-1 and J usage is TRBJ2-3, with 7 bases identical to TRBD2. The specimen was blood. This CDR3 reads CSAAPSAGADTQYF. CDR3 bases: TGCAGTGCTGCTCCGTCCGCGGGAGCAGATACGCAGTATTTT.